Below, one T cell receptor beta chain is given with its context. Its target is unknown. The sample originates from a study of beta chain features in type 1 diabetes. General study results and limits: In all four CD4+ subsets, TCRB CDR3 length was significantly, moderately reduced in type 1 diabetes.

The ends were cut back, 7 bases at V and 0 bases at J, with 16 bases in the middle. The CDR3 covers 16 residues. The germline V gene encodes CDR1 SEHNR and CDR2 FQNEAQ (reference sequence). The authors sorted CD4+ naive, central memory, regulatory and stem cell-like memory cells via CD45RO/CCR7/CD25/CD127/CD95/CD27. Expressed TCRB transcripts were sequenced, since all the RNA that had been isolated was reverse transcribed. Profiling relied on immunoSEQ multiplex PCR, and the TCRdb table lists in-frame clones only, not all of them. The sample holds tens of thousands of clones, about 48% seen once. The specimen sequenced was central memory CD4+ T cells from blood. The chain recombines TRBV7-9 with TRBJ2-1, with D perhaps matching TRBD2 (6 bases). The TCR was taken from a man aged 30 to 39 with type 1 diabetes. CDR3 amino acids: CASNPSSAGSYNEQFF. Written as DNA, the CDR3 is TGTGCCAGCAACCCCTCTAGCGCCGGCTCCTACAATGAGCAGTTCTTC.